One and the same sample provided the 22 T cell receptor beta chains below, sequenced in a study of shared clonotypes between healthy human individuals (dated by TCRdb to between 2020 and 2021). CD8 naive samples were obtained by positive selection for CCR7 among CD45RO-negative cells, yielding a CD45RA+CCR7+ population from which TemRA cells were excluded. The method behind the library was the immunoSEQ multiplex PCR assay. Here the immuneACCESS table is served through TCRdb, limited to in-frame sequences with V and J called. Missing clones are a known gap in these copies; in checked studies unresolved V genes cover under half, and the rest lacks a known reason. For this sample there are around 1.9 million clones; roughly 93% appear just once. The ten most abundant clones make up under 2% of the sample. The source material was naive CD8+ T cells from PBMCs. The sample's cell subset or site label, in plain terms: CD45RA+CCR7+. These receptors came from a man younger than 35 in good health. Some clones in this sample may be carry-over from other donors' samples.

The chain uses TRBV19 and TRBJ1-5; D is unclear. The CDR3 is made up of 18 amino acids. Germline-derived CDR1 and CDR2 are LNHDA and SQIVND (reference sequence). V lost 5 bases, J lost 3 bases, and 23 bases lay in between. The CDR3 reads CASSPPTLGRGNNQPQHF. For the CDR3, the DNA is TGTGCCAGTAGTCCCCCCACGTTGGGCAGAGGGAACAATCAGCCCCAGCATTTT.

V is TRBV19 and J is TRBJ2-5; 11 nucleotides line up with TRBD2. The CDR3 is 19 residues long. Germline trimming cut 3 bases from V and 4 bases from J; bases unmatched to any gene: 16. Germline V lookup: CDR1 LNHDA, CDR2 SQIVND (reference sequence). The CDR3 sequence is CASSMFGDSGRGLRETQYF. The DNA of the CDR3 is TGTGCCAGTAGTATGTTCGGCGATAGCGGGAGGGGACTGAGAGAGACCCAGTACTTC.

The chain links TRBV28 to TRBJ2-1; 8 bases agree with TRBD1. V was clipped by 5 bases and J by 6 bases; unmatched bases: 0. This CDR3 comprises 12 residues. CDR1 MDHEN and CDR2 SYDVKM come from the germline V gene. DNA for the CDR3: TGTGCCAGCAGTACAGGGGGCAATGAGCAGTTCTTC. Protein product: CASSTGGNEQFF.

V is TRBV27 and J is TRBJ2-2; tentative D call: TRBD1 (6 bases). Germline loops: CDR1 MNHEY, CDR2 SMNVEV (reference sequence). The CDR3 is made up of 17 amino acids. V lost 3 bases to trimming and J lost 1 base, with 15 bases between them. The CDR3 bases are TGTGCCAGCAGTTTTTACTCCTTCAGGGGGAACACCGGGGAGCTGTTTTTT. It encodes CASSFYSFRGNTGELFF.

The gene calls are TRBV9 and TRBJ2-2, with 7 bases lining up with TRBD2. The J segment lost 1 base and the V segment lost 3 bases, leaving 15 bases of the junction unmatched. Looked up from germline, CDR1 is SGDLS and CDR2 is YYNGEE. CDR3 size: 19 residues. The CDR3 DNA reads TGTGCCAGCAGCGGAGGACTAGAGCATAAAGTAAAGAACACCGGGGAGCTGTTTTTT. Residues: CASSGGLEHKVKNTGELFF.

This clone occurred once. The chain uses TRBV5-1 and TRBJ2-1; D remains ambiguous. This CDR3 is 16 amino acids long. Trimming cost V 1 base and J 7 bases, with 18 bases left between them. The germline V gene has CDR1 SGHRS and CDR2 YFSETQ. The CDR3 DNA is TGCGCCAGCAGCTTGCATGTCCGCTCGGCAGTAAATGAGCAGTTCTTC. Its translation is CASSLHVRSAVNEQFF. Combining the CDR3 with reference TRBV5-1 and TRBJ2-1 gives the whole variable domain KAGVTQTPRYLIKTRGQQVTLSCSPISGHRSVSWYQQTPGQGLQFLFEYFSETQRNKGNFPGRFSGRQFSNSRSEMNVSTLELGDSALYLCASSLHVRSAVNEQFFGPGTRLTVL.

The CDR3 coding sequence is TGTGCCAGTACCAATCAAGAGGAGCAGTTCTTC. This gives the protein CASTNQEEQFF. The rearrangement uses TRBV19 and TRBJ2-1; no clear D. Germline CDR1 reads LNHDA; CDR2 reads SQIVND (reference sequence). CDR3 length: 11 amino acids. Deletions cut 7 bases from V and 10 bases from J, with 11 bases between.

The genes are TRBV30 and TRBJ1-1; the D is unclear. V shed 0 bases and J shed 0 bases, with 8 bases lying between them. The CDR3 has 14 residues. Germline V CDR1 and CDR2: GTSNPN, SVGIG (reference sequence). DNA of the CDR3: TGTGCCTGGAGTGTAGCATGGTTGAACACTGAAGCTTTCTTT. Its translation: CAWSVAWLNTEAFF.

This chain uses TRBV9 with TRBJ2-1; D is ambiguous. Germline CDR1 SGDLS, CDR2 YYNGEE. The CDR3 totals 13 residues. Trimming removed 4 bases at V and 3 bases at J, with 8 bases between. This chain's CDR3 is CASSPTRYNEQFF. The CDR3 coding sequence is TGTGCCAGCAGCCCAACACGCTACAATGAGCAGTTCTTC.

The rearrangement uses TRBV19 and TRBJ1-2; possible D gene TRBD1, 6 bases. The CDR3 length is 14 residues. The germline gives CDR1 LNHDA, CDR2 SQIVND (reference sequence). V was trimmed by 5 bases and J by 7 bases, leaving 17 bases between them. As DNA, the CDR3 is TGTGCCAGTAGTCCCTCGGGACACCTTATTGGCTACACCTTC. Encoded protein: CASSPSGHLIGYTF.

This clone came up once. The chain couples TRBV19 to TRBJ2-1; 13 bases agree with TRBD2. The CDR3 sequence is 20 residues long. The germline V gene has CDR1 LNHDA and CDR2 SQIVND (reference sequence). V shed 3 bases and J 2 bases; nucleotides not matched to a gene: 13. The CDR3 spells CASSIFGGTSGESPYNEQFF. The CDR3 DNA reads as TGTGCCAGTAGTATTTTCGGGGGGACTAGCGGGGAGAGCCCCTACAATGAGCAGTTCTTC.

V usage is TRBV4-3 and J usage is TRBJ2-1, with 10 bases aligning to TRBD2. From germline, CDR1 is LGHNA and CDR2 YSLEER. Trimming removed 2 bases from V and 2 bases from J; junction bases left unmatched: 6. There are 17 residues in the CDR3. CDR3 loop: CASSQFLAGAPYNEQFF. The CDR3 DNA sequence: TGCGCCAGCAGCCAATTTCTAGCGGGAGCTCCCTACAATGAGCAGTTCTTC.

This chain joins TRBV4-2 and TRBJ1-5; D is undetermined. V lost 1 base, J lost 7 bases, and 8 bases lay in between. Germline CDR1 and CDR2: LGHNA and YNFKEQ. This CDR3 has 13 amino acids. Here the CDR3 DNA reads TGTGCCAGCAGCCAAGGAATGGGACAGCCCCAGCATTTT. This gives the protein CASSQGMGQPQHF.

The chain couples TRBV28 to TRBJ2-7, with a tentative D call TRBD1 (6 bases). The CDR3 is 14 amino acids. Germline CDR1 MDHEN, CDR2 SYDVKM. Trimming shortened V by 4 bases and J by 2 bases, and 12 bases separated the two germline ends. The CDR3 DNA reads TGTGCCAGCAGTTCGCCCGACAGGCCCTACGAGCAGTACTTC. This translates into CASSSPDRPYEQYF.

The chain is built from TRBV13 and TRBJ2-5; the D gene is possibly TRBD2 (6 bases). The CDR3 is made up of 17 amino acids. V was shortened by 6 bases and J by 2 bases, with 22 bases between the two germline ends. Germline V gives CDR1 PRHDT, CDR2 FYEKMQ (reference sequence). CDR3 protein: CASSPSRGGWGQETQYF. The DNA of the CDR3 is TGTGCCAGCAGTCCCTCGCGGGGAGGTTGGGGGCAAGAGACCCAGTACTTC.

This chain uses TRBV2 with TRBJ2-7; 7 bases map to TRBD2. Trimming removed 3 bases from V and 2 bases from J; junction bases left unmatched: 7. CDR3 length: 15 residues. CDR1 and CDR2 (germline): SNHLY, FYNNEI. The CDR3 protein is CASSEIREEPYEQYF. The CDR3 DNA reads TGTGCCAGCAGTGAGATACGGGAGGAGCCCTACGAGCAGTACTTC. Variable domain in full (rest from reference TRBV2 and TRBJ2-7): EPEVTQTPSHQVTQMGQEVILRCVPISNHLYFYWYRQILGQKVEFLVSFYNNEISEKSEIFDDQFSVERPDGSNFTLKIRSTKLEDSAMYFCASSEIREEPYEQYFGPGTRLTVT.

This chain links TRBV5-1 with TRBJ2-7; 9 nucleotides agree with TRBD1. The V gene's germline CDR1 is SGHRS and CDR2 YFSETQ. V shed 4 bases, J shed 3 bases, and the junction held 5 bases outside the gene matches. This CDR3 spans 14 amino acids. CDR3 in amino acids: CASSPWGQGYEQYF. The CDR3 nucleotides are TGCGCCAGCAGCCCATGGGGACAGGGCTACGAGCAGTACTTC.

A word on this clone: The same CDR3 arises from other DNA sequences in this sample as well. The CDR3 nucleotides read TGCAGCGTTCTGTCCTACGAGCAGTACTTC. Translation gives CSVLSYEQYF. The chain is built from TRBV29-1 and TRBJ2-7; D not certain. The germline CDR1 and CDR2 sequences are SQVTM and ANQGSEA. V gave up 5 bases and J gave up 1 base, with 3 bases separating them. The CDR3 extends over 10 amino acids.

The gene calls are TRBV15 and TRBJ1-5, with TRBD1 identical over 8 bases. Germline V gene lookup returns CDR1 LNHNV and CDR2 YYDKDF (reference sequence). Losses at the gene ends were 3 bases for V and 6 bases for J; bases not matched to a gene: 7. The CDR3 length is 15 residues. The CDR3 sequence is CATSSGTGNTQPQHF. In DNA, the CDR3 is TGTGCCACCAGCAGCGGGACAGGTAACACTCAGCCCCAGCATTTT.

The chain has TRBV7-3 and TRBJ1-1; D perhaps matches TRBD1 (6 bases). V gave up 0 bases and J gave up 1 base, with 9 bases separating them. This CDR3 has 15 residues. CDR1 and CDR2 from the germline V gene are SGHTA and FQGTGA. The CDR3 sequence is CASSLTRQENTEAFF. The CDR3 DNA is TGTGCCAGCAGCTTAACGCGACAGGAGAACACTGAAGCTTTCTTT.

This rearrangement joins TRBV18 to TRBJ1-3, with D tentatively TRBD1 (5 bases). The CDR3 covers 15 residues. The V end lost 4 bases, the J end lost 0 bases, and 10 bases lay between the germline ends. CDR1 and CDR2 from the germline V gene are KGHSH and LQKENI. In nucleotides, the CDR3 is TGTGCCAGCTCACTGGGACGGGACTCTGGAAACACCATATATTTT. Its protein is CASSLGRDSGNTIYF. The entire variable domain, with the rest obtained from reference TRBV18 and TRBJ1-3, is as follows: NAGVMQNPRHLVRRRGQEARLRCSPMKGHSHVYWYRQLPEEGLKFMVYLQKENIIDESGMPKERFSAEFPKEGPSILRIQQVVRGDSAAYFCASSLGRDSGNTIYFGEGSWLTVV.

This chain joins TRBV27 and TRBJ2-7; 8 bases are a match to TRBD2. V lost 2 bases and J lost 4; bases outside the gene matches: 16. Germline V gives CDR1 MNHEY, CDR2 SMNVEV (reference sequence). The CDR3 extends over 18 amino acids. CDR3 coding DNA: TGTGCCAGCAGTTTAACTCGGGGGACTAGGGACGGGGGATACGAGCAGTACTTC. Translating it yields CASSLTRGTRDGGYEQYF.